Sequencing of this TCR beta chain was carried out in a study of shared T cell receptors in the human thymus. Germline CDR1 reads MNHEY; CDR2 reads SVGAGI. V lost 0 bases and J 3 bases, leaving 10 bases between the germline ends. This CDR3 region has 15 residues. A single count supports this clone. Data came from immunoSEQ multiplex PCR; TCRdb stores just in-frame clones and leaves some out. Of some 660,000 clones listed, 87% are singletons. A further study also used this sample, focusing on human thymus T cells. From that study: Obtained as resections during corrective heart surgery, the thymus tissue was then studied. Related research has reported that thymic repertoires overlap highly among unrelated individuals.

The rearrangement uses TRBV6-5 and TRBJ2-3; D possibly corresponds to TRBD1 (5 bases). Sequenced input: thymocytes. The receptor comes from a boy under two years old with a congenital heart defect. Here the CDR3 reads CASSYSSRDTDTQYF. The DNA for the CDR3 is TGTGCCAGCAGTTACTCGAGCAGGGATACAGATACGCAGTATTTT.